This T cell receptor (beta chain) emerged from a study of T-cell memory formation after mild COVID-19. TCRalpha and TCRbeta libraries used 5'RACE with constant-segment primers and UMIs. TCRdb recomputed calls from the 5' RACE reads with MiXCR, one row per CDR3 protein. This table holds hundreds of thousands of distinct CDR3 sequences, 24% found once. General study results and limits: CD4+ clones that contracted lay mainly in CM and EM; CD8+ ones lay in EMRA. Pre-infection memory carried some responding clones, suggesting that cross-reactive memory joined. Clones shrinking from day 15 to 85 showed even CD4/CD8 mixes; later expanders tilted CD4+.

As concerns this clonotype: Its cognate antigen is unknown.

Germline V gene lookup returns CDR1 SGHVS and CDR2 FNYEAQ. The trim removed 3 bases at V and 5 bases at J, leaving 7 bases unmatched. This CDR3 comprises 14 residues. The sequenced sample was PBMCs or a T cell subset sorted from them (not recorded which). The chain couples TRBV7-6 to TRBJ2-7, with 7 bases lining up with TRBD2. This clonotype was obtained from an adult woman who had mild COVID-19 (a few samples of this study predate the infection). Cell type and time point are not known. The CDR3 DNA is TGTGCCAGCAGCTTGGGAGGGTCTTCTGACGAGCAGTACTTC. This sequence encodes CASSLGGSSDEQYF.